This T cell receptor beta chain was sequenced during a study of T cell responses to AZD1222 COVID-19 vaccine. Broader study findings: Spike-specific TCR breadth and depth grew following two AZD1222 doses.

The germline gives CDR1 LNHDA, CDR2 SQIVND (reference sequence). This CDR3 comprises 14 residues. Trimming cost V 8 bases and J 2 bases; bases outside gene matches: 2. As to this clone: Its antigen is not identified.

The data were produced by immunoSEQ multiplex PCR, yet TCRdb's version contains in-frame clones alone and is incomplete. The data contain under 130,000 clones, approximately 96% of them singletons. The chain joins TRBV19 to TRBJ1-5; TRBD1 matches 11 bases. This specimen was peripheral blood, taken on day 0 of AZD1222 vaccination. The TCR was taken from an adult in good health. This CDR3 is CASAGQGGNQPQHF. The CDR3 DNA follows: TGTGCCAGTGCGGGACAGGGGGGCAATCAGCCCCAGCATTTT.